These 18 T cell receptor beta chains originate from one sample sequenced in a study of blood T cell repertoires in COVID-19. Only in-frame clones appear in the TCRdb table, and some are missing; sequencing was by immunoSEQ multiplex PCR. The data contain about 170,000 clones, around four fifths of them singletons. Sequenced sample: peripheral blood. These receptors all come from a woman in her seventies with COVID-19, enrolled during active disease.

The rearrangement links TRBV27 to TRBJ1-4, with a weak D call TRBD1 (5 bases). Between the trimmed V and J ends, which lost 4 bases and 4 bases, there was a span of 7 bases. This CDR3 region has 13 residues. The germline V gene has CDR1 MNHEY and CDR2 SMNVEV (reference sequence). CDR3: CASSSDSNEKLFF. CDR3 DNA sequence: TGTGCCAGCAGTTCCGACAGTAATGAAAAACTGTTTTTT.

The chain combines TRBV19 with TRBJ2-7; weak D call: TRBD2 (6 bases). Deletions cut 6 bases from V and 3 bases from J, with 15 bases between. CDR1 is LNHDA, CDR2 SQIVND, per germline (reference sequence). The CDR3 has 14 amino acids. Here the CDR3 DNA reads TGTGCCAGTAGCCAAGGTGTAGCGGACTACGAGCAGTACTTC. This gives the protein CASSQGVADYEQYF.

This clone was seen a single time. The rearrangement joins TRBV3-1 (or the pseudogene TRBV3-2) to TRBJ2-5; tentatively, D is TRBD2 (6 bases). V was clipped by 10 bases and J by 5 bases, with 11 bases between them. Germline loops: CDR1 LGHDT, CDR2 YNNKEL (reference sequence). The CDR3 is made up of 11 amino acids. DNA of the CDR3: TGTGCCACGGGGGAGGTGGAGACCCAGTACTTC. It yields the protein CATGEVETQYF.

The CDR3 DNA reads TGCGCCAGCAGCTCGGACAACGGACGGTTATACGTGCAGTACGTC. Amino acids: CASSSDNGRLYVQYV. The chain joins TRBV5-1 to TRBJ2-7, with D maybe TRBD1 (5 bases). This CDR3 is built from 15 residues. Germline assignment: CDR1 SGHRS and CDR2 YFSETQ.

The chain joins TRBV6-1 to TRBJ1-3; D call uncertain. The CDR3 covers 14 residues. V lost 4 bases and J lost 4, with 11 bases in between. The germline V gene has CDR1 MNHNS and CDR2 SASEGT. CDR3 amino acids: CASSAPGSGNTIYF. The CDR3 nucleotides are TGTGCCAGCAGTGCGCCGGGGTCCGGAAACACCATATATTTT.

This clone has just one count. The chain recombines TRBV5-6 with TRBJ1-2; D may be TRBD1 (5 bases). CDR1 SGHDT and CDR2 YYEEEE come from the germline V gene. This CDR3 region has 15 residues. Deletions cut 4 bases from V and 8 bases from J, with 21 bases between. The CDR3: CASSRYRAPEGGYTF. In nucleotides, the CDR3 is TGTGCCAGCAGCAGATACCGGGCCCCGGAGGGGGGCTACACCTTC.

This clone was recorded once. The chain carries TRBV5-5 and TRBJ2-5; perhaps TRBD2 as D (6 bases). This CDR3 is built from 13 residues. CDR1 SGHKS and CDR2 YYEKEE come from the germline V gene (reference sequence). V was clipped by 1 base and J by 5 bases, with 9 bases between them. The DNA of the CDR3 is TGTGCCAGCAGCTTGCCGGGAGTGGAGACCCAGTACTTC. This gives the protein CASSLPGVETQYF.

CDR3 region: CASSLSGAYTGELFF. The DNA of the CDR3 is TGTGCCAGCAGTTTAAGCGGGGCCTACACCGGGGAGCTGTTTTTT. This chain joins TRBV27 and TRBJ2-2; 7 bases align to TRBD2. V was pared by 2 bases and J by 3 bases, with 3 bases of the junction left unmatched. The CDR3 sequence is 15 residues long. Germline CDR1 MNHEY, CDR2 SMNVEV (reference sequence).

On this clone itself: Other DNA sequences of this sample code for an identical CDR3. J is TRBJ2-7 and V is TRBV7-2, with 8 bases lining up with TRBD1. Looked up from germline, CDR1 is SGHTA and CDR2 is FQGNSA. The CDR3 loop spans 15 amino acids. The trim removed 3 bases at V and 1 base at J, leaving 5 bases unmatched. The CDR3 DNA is TGTGCCAGCAGCTTTACCGGGACAGGATCCTACGAGCAGTACTTC. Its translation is CASSFTGTGSYEQYF. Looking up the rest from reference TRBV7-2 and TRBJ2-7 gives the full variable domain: GAGVSQSPSNKVTEKGKDVELRCDPISGHTALYWYRQSLGQGLEFLIYFQGNSAPDKSGLPSDRFSAERTGGSVSTLTIQRTQQEDSAVYLCASSFTGTGSYEQYFGPGTRLTVT.

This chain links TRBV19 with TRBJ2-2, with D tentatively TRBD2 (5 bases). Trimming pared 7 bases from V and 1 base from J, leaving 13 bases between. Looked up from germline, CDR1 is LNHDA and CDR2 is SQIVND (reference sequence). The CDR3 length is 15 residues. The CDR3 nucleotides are TGTGCCAGTAATCCAACTAGTCTGAACACCGGGGAGCTGTTTTTT. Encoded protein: CASNPTSLNTGELFF. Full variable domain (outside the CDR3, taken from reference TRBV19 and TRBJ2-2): DGGITQSPKYLFRKEGQNVTLSCEQNLNHDAMYWYRQDPGQGLRLIYYSQIVNDFQKGDIAEGYSVSREKKESFPLTVTSAQKNPTAFYLCASNPTSLNTGELFFGEGSRLTVL.

The CDR3 DNA follows: TGTGCCAGCAGCTTTCTAGCGGGGAACAATGAGCAGTTCTTC. Translating gives CASSFLAGNNEQFF. This sequence joins TRBV11-2 and TRBJ2-1; 9 nucleotides align to TRBD2. The CDR3 is 14 residues long. V lost 3 bases, J lost 5 bases, and 2 bases stayed unmatched. Germline assignment: CDR1 SGHAT and CDR2 FQNNGV. The variable domain in full, completed from reference TRBV11-2 and TRBJ2-1, reads EAGVAQSPRYKIIEKRQSVAFWCNPISGHATLYWYQQILGQGPKLLIQFQNNGVVDDSQLPKDRFSAERLKGVDSTLKIQPAKLEDSAVYLCASSFLAGNNEQFFGPGTRLTVL.

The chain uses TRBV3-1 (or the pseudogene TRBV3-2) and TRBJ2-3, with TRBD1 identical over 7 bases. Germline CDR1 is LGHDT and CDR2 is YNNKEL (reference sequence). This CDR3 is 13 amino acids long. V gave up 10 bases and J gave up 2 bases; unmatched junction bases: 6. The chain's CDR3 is CATKDRVTDTQYF. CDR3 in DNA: TGTGCCACAAAAGACAGGGTCACAGATACGCAGTATTTT.

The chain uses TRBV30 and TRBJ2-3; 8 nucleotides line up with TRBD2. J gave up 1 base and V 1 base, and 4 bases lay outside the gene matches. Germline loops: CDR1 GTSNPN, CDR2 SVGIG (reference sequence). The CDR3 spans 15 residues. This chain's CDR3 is CAWSGGGRGTDTQYF. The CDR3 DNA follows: TGTGCCTGGAGTGGCGGGGGGCGGGGCACAGATACGCAGTATTTT.

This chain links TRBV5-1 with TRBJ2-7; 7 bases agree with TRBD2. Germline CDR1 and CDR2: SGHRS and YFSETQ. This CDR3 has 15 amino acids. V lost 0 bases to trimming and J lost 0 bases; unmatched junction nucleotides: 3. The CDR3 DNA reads TGCGCCAGCAGCTTGGAGGGAGGGACCTCCTACGAGCAGTACTTC. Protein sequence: CASSLEGGTSYEQYF.

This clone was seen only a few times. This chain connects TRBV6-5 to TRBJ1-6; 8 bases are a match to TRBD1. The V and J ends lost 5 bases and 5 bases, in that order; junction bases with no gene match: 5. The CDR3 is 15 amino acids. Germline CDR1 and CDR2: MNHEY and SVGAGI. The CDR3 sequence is CASSLTGADNSPLHF. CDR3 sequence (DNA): TGTGCCAGCAGTCTGACAGGGGCTGATAATTCACCCCTCCACTTT.

In nucleotides, the CDR3 is TGTGCCAGCAGCGCCGACAGGGCGCCTAGGGAGACCCAGTACTTC. It translates to CASSADRAPRETQYF. The rearrangement uses TRBV11-2 and TRBJ2-5; 7 bases are a match to TRBD1. The CDR3 is 15 amino acids. Germline CDR1 and CDR2: SGHAT and FQNNGV. Losses at the gene ends were 5 bases for V and 5 bases for J; bases not matched to a gene: 11.

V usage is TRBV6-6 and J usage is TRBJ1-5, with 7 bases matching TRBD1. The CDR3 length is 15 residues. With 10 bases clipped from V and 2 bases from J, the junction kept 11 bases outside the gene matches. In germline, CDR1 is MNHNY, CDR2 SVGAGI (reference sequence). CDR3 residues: CATLDRVWGNQPQHF. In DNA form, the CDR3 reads TGTGCCACCCTCGACAGGGTATGGGGCAATCAGCCCCAGCATTTT.

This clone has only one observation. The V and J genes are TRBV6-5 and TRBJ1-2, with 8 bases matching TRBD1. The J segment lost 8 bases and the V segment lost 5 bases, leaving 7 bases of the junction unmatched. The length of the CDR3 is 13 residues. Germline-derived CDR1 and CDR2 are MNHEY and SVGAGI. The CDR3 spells CASSPTGVNGYTF. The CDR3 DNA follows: TGTGCCAGCAGTCCGACAGGGGTAAACGGCTACACCTTC.